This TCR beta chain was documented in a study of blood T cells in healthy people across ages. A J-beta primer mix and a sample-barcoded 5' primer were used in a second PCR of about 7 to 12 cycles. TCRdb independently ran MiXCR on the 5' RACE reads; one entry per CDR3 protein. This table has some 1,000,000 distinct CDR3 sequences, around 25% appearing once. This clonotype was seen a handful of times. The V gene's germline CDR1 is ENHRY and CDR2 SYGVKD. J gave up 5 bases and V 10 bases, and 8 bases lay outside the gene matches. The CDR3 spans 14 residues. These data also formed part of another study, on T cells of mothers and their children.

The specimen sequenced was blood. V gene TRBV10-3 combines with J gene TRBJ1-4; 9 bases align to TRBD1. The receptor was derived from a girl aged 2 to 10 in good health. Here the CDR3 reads CATQLTGGNEKLFF. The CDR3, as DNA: TGTGCCACTCAATTGACAGGGGGGAATGAAAAACTGTTTTTT.